These 23 T cell receptor beta chains came from one sample sequenced in a study of T cell repertoires in cytomegalovirus infection. These receptors have no identified antigens. A single record per CDR3 protein comes from TCRdb applying MiXCR to the reads. The sample yields around 43,000 distinct CDR3 sequences, 20% to 25% seen once. Material: PBMCs, sequenced either directly or after in vitro stimulation (not recorded which). The receptors stem from a human donor in good health (CMV status not recorded). Some clones in this sample may be carry-over from other donors' samples.

This clonotype was counted a few times. The V and J genes are TRBV2 and TRBJ1-5; no clear D. In germline, CDR1 is SNHLY, CDR2 FYNNEI. There are 14 residues in the CDR3. The V and J ends lost 5 bases and 0 bases respectively, with 8 bases between them. CDR3 sequence reads: CASSRGNSNQPQHF. CDR3 DNA: TGTGCCAGCAGTCGGGGAAATAGCAATCAGCCCCAGCATTTT. Variable domain in full (rest from reference TRBV2 and TRBJ1-5): EPEVTQTPSHQVTQMGQEVILRCVPISNHLYFYWYRQILGQKVEFLVSFYNNEISEKSEIFDDQFSVERPDGSNFTLKIRSTKLEDSAMYFCASSRGNSNQPQHFGDGTRLSIL.

As regards this clonotype: This may be a read error, as it is one base from a much larger clone. The chain couples TRBV7-9 to TRBJ2-1; unclear D gene. Germline V gene lookup returns CDR1 SEHNR and CDR2 FQNEAQ (reference sequence). The CDR3 is 13 amino acids. CDR3 protein: CASSGRAHHEQLF. The CDR3 nucleotides read TGTGCCAGCAGCGGCCGGGCCCATCATGAGCAGTTGTTC.

The chain combines TRBV12-3 or TRBV12-4 with TRBJ1-5, with a tentative D call TRBD1 (6 bases). This CDR3 is 16 amino acids long. V gave up 5 bases and J gave up 7 bases, with 21 bases separating them. Here the CDR3 reads CASSPNVPGHQQPQHF. CDR3 in DNA: TGTGCCAGCAGTCCGAATGTCCCGGGACATCAACAGCCCCAGCATTTT.

This clonotype was counted ten times or more. This chain links TRBV18 with TRBJ2-1, with a tentative D call TRBD1 (5 bases). The CDR3 contains 16 residues. Trimming removed 6 bases at V and 0 bases at J, with 15 bases between. Germline assignment: CDR1 KGHSH and CDR2 LQKENI. CDR3 region: CASSPRQISSYNEQFF. The CDR3 nucleotides read TGTGCCAGCTCTCCGCGACAGATAAGCTCCTACAATGAGCAGTTCTTC.

This clonotype was observed many times. V usage is TRBV7-6 and J usage is TRBJ2-7; 8 positions match TRBD1. Germline trimming cut 4 bases from V and 2 bases from J; bases unmatched to any gene: 1. The CDR3 is 13 amino acids. Germline CDR1 is SGHVS and CDR2 is FNYEAQ. DNA of the CDR3: TGTGCCAGCAGCTCACAGGGGGCCTACGAGCAGTACTTC. Translating gives CASSSQGAYEQYF.

A few counts support this clonotype. The genes are TRBV5-1 and TRBJ2-5, with 8 nucleotides matching TRBD2. V lost 2 bases, J lost 4 bases, and 10 bases stayed unmatched. CDR1 and CDR2 (germline): SGHRS, YFSETQ. This CDR3 spans 16 amino acids. CDR3 nucleotide sequence: TGCGCCAGCAGCTTAGGCTTAGGACTAGCTCGAGAGACCCAGTACTTC. Translating it yields CASSLGLGLARETQYF.

The rearrangement links TRBV5-6 to TRBJ2-5, with 8 bases lining up with TRBD2. The V gene's germline CDR1 is SGHDT and CDR2 YYEEEE. The trim removed 5 bases at V and 1 base at J, leaving 7 bases unmatched. CDR3 length: 15 amino acids. DNA for the CDR3: TGTGCCAGCAGAGACGGACTAGCACTCCAAGAGACCCAGTACTTC. This codes for CASRDGLALQETQYF. Supplemented by reference TRBV5-6 and TRBJ2-5, the full variable domain reads DAGVTQSPTHLIKTRGQQVTLRCSPKSGHDTVSWYQQALGQGPQFIFQYYEEEERQRGNFPDRFSGHQFPNYSSELNVNALLLGDSALYLCASRDGLALQETQYFGPGTRLLVL.

This clonotype was seen many times. The genes are TRBV7-9 and TRBJ2-1; D is undetermined. Germline CDR1 SEHNR, CDR2 FQNEAQ (reference sequence). The CDR3 totals 16 residues. V shed 4 bases and J shed 4 bases, with 17 bases lying between them. In DNA form, the CDR3 reads TGTGCCAGCAGCTCCCCCCGGGCGTTGGGATACAATGAGCAGTTCTTC. This translates into CASSSPRALGYNEQFF.

This clonotype was seen only a few times. The chain carries TRBV2 and TRBJ1-3, with TRBD1 as a possible D gene (5 bases). Trimming took 9 bases from V and 6 from J, leaving 15 bases between them. CDR1 SNHLY and CDR2 FYNNEI come from the germline V gene. The CDR3 has 13 residues. CDR3 amino acids: CARLGPLENTIYF. CDR3 in DNA: TGTGCCAGATTGGGACCCCTAGAAAACACCATATATTTT. The variable domain in full, completed from reference TRBV2 and TRBJ1-3, reads EPEVTQTPSHQVTQMGQEVILRCVPISNHLYFYWYRQILGQKVEFLVSFYNNEISEKSEIFDDQFSVERPDGSNFTLKIRSTKLEDSAMYFCARLGPLENTIYFGEGSWLTVV.

This clonotype came up a few times. V gene TRBV6-2 or TRBV6-3 combines with J gene TRBJ2-1; 9 bases map to TRBD1. The CDR3 consists of 15 residues. J gave up 4 bases and V 5 bases, and 6 bases lay outside the gene matches. Germline V lookup: CDR1 MNHEY, CDR2 SVGEGT. CDR3 in DNA: TGTGCCAGCAGTCGCAACAGGGGGCAGTACAATGAGCAGTTCTTC. Translated: CASSRNRGQYNEQFF.

On this clonotype itself: This may be a read error: a much more frequent sequence differs by one nucleotide. The genes are TRBV12-3 or TRBV12-4 and TRBJ2-7, with D uncertain. Deletions cut 3 bases from V and 3 bases from J, with 12 bases between. This CDR3 is built from 14 residues. In DNA, the CDR3 is TGTGCCAGCAGTTTCCAGCCAAGTTACTACGAGCAGTACTTC. Its translation is CASSFQPSYYEQYF.

This clonotype has ten or more counts. The CDR3 region has the DNA TGTGCCAGCAGTCGCGGACAGGAACCGTATACGCAGTATTTT. It encodes CASSRGQEPYTQYF. The rearrangement links TRBV6-1 to TRBJ2-3; TRBD1 matches 7 bases. The length of the CDR3 is 14 residues. Per germline, CDR1 MNHNS and CDR2 SASEGT. V lost 5 bases to trimming and J lost 7 bases; unmatched junction nucleotides: 9.

In this sample, this clonotype turned up many times. The V call is TRBV6-5, the J call TRBJ2-1; possible D gene TRBD2, 8 bases. The CDR3 covers 19 residues. V was shortened by 2 bases and J by 4 bases, with 24 bases between the two germline ends. Germline assignment: CDR1 MNHEY and CDR2 SVGAGI. The CDR3 coding sequence is TGTGCCAGCAGTTACGAGGCAGGGGGGTTGGCTAGCGGGTACAATGAGCAGTTCTTC. Protein: CASSYEAGGLASGYNEQFF.

This clonotype was counted many times. The chain has TRBV7-8 and TRBJ2-4; tentatively, D is TRBD1 (5 bases). The V gene lost 8 bases and the J gene lost 9 bases, with 14 bases spanning the gap. The germline V gene has CDR1 SGHVS and CDR2 FQNEAQ. The CDR3 spans 12 residues. CDR3 in DNA: TGTGCCAGCGCCGGCCAGGGTGGCATTCAGTACTTC. The encoded protein is CASAGQGGIQYF.

V usage is TRBV7-9 and J usage is TRBJ2-5; 8 bases map to TRBD1. The CDR3 runs 13 residues. CDR1 and CDR2 from the germline V gene are SEHNR and FQNEAQ (reference sequence). V lost 5 bases to trimming and J lost 2 bases; unmatched junction nucleotides: 1. CDR3 sequence: CASSRQGQETQYF. As DNA, the CDR3 is TGTGCCAGCAGCCGACAGGGGCAAGAGACCCAGTACTTC.

The rearrangement links TRBV6-1 to TRBJ1-1; D perhaps matches TRBD1 (6 bases). CDR3 length equals 18 residues. Germline CDR1 and CDR2: MNHNS and SASEGT. Between the trimmed V and J ends, which lost 6 bases and 1 base, there was a span of 24 bases. CDR3 sequence (DNA): TGTGCCAGCAGAGCCCAATCGACAGGCCTGAGGAGGAACACTGAAGCTTTCTTT. Its translation is CASRAQSTGLRRNTEAFF.

The table lists this clonotype with a few counts. The rearrangement joins TRBV12-3 or TRBV12-4 to TRBJ2-1; TRBD2 agrees at 9 bases. Losses at the gene ends were 7 bases for V and 0 bases for J; bases not matched to a gene: 16. This CDR3 region has 19 residues. The chain's CDR3 is CASTVRWREGPSSYNEQFF. CDR3 coding DNA: TGTGCCAGCACCGTGAGGTGGCGGGAGGGTCCCAGCTCCTACAATGAGCAGTTCTTC.

This chain joins TRBV19 and TRBJ1-4, with D perhaps matching TRBD1 (5 bases). The germline V and J ends were trimmed by 6 bases and 8 bases, with 16 bases remaining between them. The CDR3 totals 14 residues. Germline V lookup: CDR1 LNHDA, CDR2 SQIVND (reference sequence). CDR3 bases: TGTGCCAGTAGAATGGCGGGGCAGGGAGAAAAACTGTTTTTT. It specifies CASRMAGQGEKLFF.

This clonotype showed up just a few times. V and J are TRBV12-3 or TRBV12-4 and TRBJ2-1; the D gene could be TRBD1 or TRBD2 (6 bases each). The CDR3 sequence is 13 residues long. The V end was cut by 10 bases, the J end by 3 bases, with 13 bases between. CDR3 bases: TGTGCCATCTCCGGGGGCATCTACAATGAGCAGTTCTTC. The encoded protein is CAISGGIYNEQFF.

The chain couples TRBV7-3 to TRBJ2-4; D may correspond to TRBD1 or TRBD2 (6 bases each). Trimming took off 5 bases at V and 0 bases at J, with 17 bases between the two ends. Germline CDR1 and CDR2: SGHTA and FQGTGA. The CDR3 spans 17 residues. The chain's CDR3 is CASSHEGGNVAKNIQYF. CDR3 DNA sequence: TGTGCCAGCAGCCACGAGGGGGGCAACGTAGCCAAAAACATTCAGTACTTC. Based on the CDR3 plus reference TRBV7-3 and TRBJ2-4, the full variable domain is GAGVSQTPSNKVTEKGKYVELRCDPISGHTALYWYRQSLGQGPEFLIYFQGTGAADDSGLPNDRFFAVRPEGSVSTLKIQRTERGDSAVYLCASSHEGGNVAKNIQYFGAGTRLSVL.

The chain couples TRBV19 to TRBJ2-1; 7 bases fit TRBD2. V shed 6 bases and J 4 bases; nucleotides not matched to a gene: 12. The CDR3 covers 16 residues. Germline CDR1 and CDR2: LNHDA and SQIVND (reference sequence). CDR3 nucleotide sequence: TGTGCCAGTAGCCCTCAAGGGACTAACCCTTACAATGAGCAGTTCTTC. Its protein product is CASSPQGTNPYNEQFF.

This clonotype has ten or more counts. The rearrangement links TRBV20-1 to TRBJ1-4; 7 nucleotides align to TRBD1. The germline V gene has CDR1 DFQATT and CDR2 SNEGSKA (reference sequence). After removal of 0 bases from V and 4 bases from J, the junction contained 5 bases not matched to a gene. The CDR3 is made up of 15 amino acids. CDR3 sequence (DNA): TGCAGTGCTAGAGATTTGGGACAGATTAATGAAAAACTGTTTTTT. Protein product: CSARDLGQINEKLFF.

This clonotype appeared many times. The chain combines TRBV5-1 with TRBJ2-1; 13 bases align to TRBD2. V shed 0 bases and J 7 bases; nucleotides not matched to a gene: 1. Looked up from germline, CDR1 is SGHRS and CDR2 is YFSETQ. The CDR3 consists of 15 residues. CDR3 loop: CASSLVTSGGNEQFF. For the CDR3, the DNA is TGCGCCAGCAGCTTGGTGACTAGCGGGGGGAATGAGCAGTTCTTC. Combining the CDR3 with reference TRBV5-1 and TRBJ2-1 gives the whole variable domain KAGVTQTPRYLIKTRGQQVTLSCSPISGHRSVSWYQQTPGQGLQFLFEYFSETQRNKGNFPGRFSGRQFSNSRSEMNVSTLELGDSALYLCASSLVTSGGNEQFFGPGTRLTVL.